These T cell receptor beta chains were read from a single sample in a study of T cell responses to AZD1222 COVID-19 vaccine. TCRdb's copy holds only in-frame clones and misses some; the assay was immunoSEQ multiplex PCR. Here the sample spans around 130,000 clones, around 89% being singletons. Sequencing used peripheral blood, obtained 28 days after the second AZD1222 dose. These TCRs come from an adult who received the AZD1222 COVID-19 vaccine. CDR3s include the opening cysteine and the closing phenylalanine or tryptophan. A D gene is named only where the DNA matches it firmly. Part of the rows lack a size; the others show once, few, many or a class for expanded clones.

CDR3 length	clone size	D gene	V gene	J gene	CDR3 DNA	CDR3 protein
17	NA	NA	TRBV5-4	TRBJ1-3	TGTGCCAGCAGCTTTACGACAGACCCTAACTCTGGAAACACCATATATTTT	CASSFTTDPNSGNTIYF
16	NA	TRBD1	TRBV5-1	TRBJ1-3	TGCGCCAGCAGCCAGGGACAGCATAGCTCTGGAAACACCATATATTTT	CASSQGQHSSGNTIYF
18	NA	NA	TRBV4-1	TRBJ2-7	TGCGCCAGCAGCTTGGCTGATCAGGGACACGAAGGGAACTACGAGCAGTACTTC	CASSLADQGHEGNYEQYF
12	NA	NA	TRBV30	TRBJ1-5	TGTGCCTGGGACAGGTTCAATCAGCCCCAGCATTTT	CAWDRFNQPQHF
15	NA	TRBD2	TRBV2	TRBJ2-1	TGTGCCAGCAGTCTAGCGGGGGGTTCCTACAATGAGCAGTTCTTC	CASSLAGGSYNEQFF
13	NA	NA	TRBV12-3/TRBV12-4	TRBJ1-5	TGTGCCAGCAGTTTGTTGGAGAATCAGCCCCAGCATTTT	CASSLLENQPQHF
13	NA	NA	TRBV29-1	TRBJ1-1	TGCAGCGTTGCCGGGGGCCGGAACACTGAAGCTTTCTTT	CSVAGGRNTEAFF
17	NA	NA	TRBV7-8	TRBJ1-4	TGTGCCAGCAGCTTAGTTTCCACGCAGTTACTTAATGAAAAACTGTTTTTT	CASSLVSTQLLNEKLFF
13	NA	TRBD1	TRBV11-2	TRBJ1-2	TGTGCCAGCAGCCAGGGACAGAACTATGGCTACACCTTC	CASSQGQNYGYTF
13	NA	NA	TRBV7-3	TRBJ2-7	TGTGCCAGCAGCTTCAGCCCACCACGCGAGCAGTACTTC	CASSFSPPREQYF
13	NA	NA	TRBV7-9	TRBJ1-1	TGTGCCAGCAGCTTGTTAGTAGACACTGAAGCTTTCTTT	CASSLLVDTEAFF
14	NA	TRBD1	TRBV6-5	TRBJ1-1	TGTGCCAGCAGTTACCGCACAGGGGACACTGAAGCTTTCTTT	CASSYRTGDTEAFF
13	NA	NA	TRBV3-1/TRBV3-2	TRBJ1-1	TGTGCCAGCAGCCAGGGAGGTGGGACTGAAGCTTTCTTT	CASSQGGGTEAFF
14	once	NA	TRBV5-1	TRBJ1-2	TGCGCCAGCAGCCTTGTGGGGGTAGACTATGGCTACACCTTC	CASSLVGVDYGYTF
15	NA	TRBD1	TRBV29-1	TRBJ2-1	TGCAGCGTTGAAAGGGGGACAGGTGCCTACAATGAGCAGTTCTTC	CSVERGTGAYNEQFF
15	NA	NA	TRBV29-1	TRBJ2-1	TGCAGCGCTTCGTTGGGGCATTCCTCCTACAATGAGCAGTTCTTC	CSASLGHSSYNEQFF
15	NA	NA	TRBV19	TRBJ1-3	TGTGCCAGTAGTATTTTCAGCGACGGTGGAAACACCATATATTTT	CASSIFSDGGNTIYF
12	NA	NA	TRBV13	TRBJ1-1	TGTGCCAGCAGCTTAGGGGACACTGAAGCTTTCTTT	CASSLGDTEAFF
15	NA	NA	TRBV6-5	TRBJ1-6	TGTGCCAGCAGTTACGGGGCAGGCTTACCTTCACCCCTCCACTTT	CASSYGAGLPSPLHF
14	NA	NA	TRBV27	TRBJ2-3	TGTGCCAGCAGTTCCTTAACTAGCACAGATACGCAGTATTTT	CASSSLTSTDTQYF
18	NA	TRBD2	TRBV5-1	TRBJ2-6	TGCGCCAGCAGCCCGGGGAGCGGGGCGCGTGGTGGGGCCAACGTCCTGACTTTC	CASSPGSGARGGANVLTF